This TCR beta chain was identified during a study of blood T cells in healthy people across ages. The overall study: Template switching picked up about one barcoded beta molecule for each two T cells. Regarding the study as a whole: Since the PBMCs were unsorted, naive and antigen-experienced cells could not be conclusively compared.

A word on this clonotype: Its specificity is not known.

For the second PCR, which ran for roughly 7 to 11 cycles, a sample-barcoded 5' primer and a J-beta primer mix were used. Each CDR3 protein gets one entry after TCRdb re-called the 5' RACE reads with MiXCR. This sample has about 1,600,000 distinct CDR3 sequences, with 35% to 45% found just once. The CDR3 extends over 17 amino acids. In germline, CDR1 is MNHEY, CDR2 SVGAGI. The chain joins TRBV6-5 to TRBJ2-5; a weak D match, TRBD1 (6 bases). The J call may be faulty, since TRBJ2-7 better matches the DNA end. The sequence derives from a young woman in good health. The sequencing sample was made of blood. The CDR3 sequence: CASSYLIPGQVSYEQYF. Here the CDR3 DNA reads TGTGCCAGCAGTTACCTGATCCCGGGACAAGTCTCCTACGAGCAGTACTTC.